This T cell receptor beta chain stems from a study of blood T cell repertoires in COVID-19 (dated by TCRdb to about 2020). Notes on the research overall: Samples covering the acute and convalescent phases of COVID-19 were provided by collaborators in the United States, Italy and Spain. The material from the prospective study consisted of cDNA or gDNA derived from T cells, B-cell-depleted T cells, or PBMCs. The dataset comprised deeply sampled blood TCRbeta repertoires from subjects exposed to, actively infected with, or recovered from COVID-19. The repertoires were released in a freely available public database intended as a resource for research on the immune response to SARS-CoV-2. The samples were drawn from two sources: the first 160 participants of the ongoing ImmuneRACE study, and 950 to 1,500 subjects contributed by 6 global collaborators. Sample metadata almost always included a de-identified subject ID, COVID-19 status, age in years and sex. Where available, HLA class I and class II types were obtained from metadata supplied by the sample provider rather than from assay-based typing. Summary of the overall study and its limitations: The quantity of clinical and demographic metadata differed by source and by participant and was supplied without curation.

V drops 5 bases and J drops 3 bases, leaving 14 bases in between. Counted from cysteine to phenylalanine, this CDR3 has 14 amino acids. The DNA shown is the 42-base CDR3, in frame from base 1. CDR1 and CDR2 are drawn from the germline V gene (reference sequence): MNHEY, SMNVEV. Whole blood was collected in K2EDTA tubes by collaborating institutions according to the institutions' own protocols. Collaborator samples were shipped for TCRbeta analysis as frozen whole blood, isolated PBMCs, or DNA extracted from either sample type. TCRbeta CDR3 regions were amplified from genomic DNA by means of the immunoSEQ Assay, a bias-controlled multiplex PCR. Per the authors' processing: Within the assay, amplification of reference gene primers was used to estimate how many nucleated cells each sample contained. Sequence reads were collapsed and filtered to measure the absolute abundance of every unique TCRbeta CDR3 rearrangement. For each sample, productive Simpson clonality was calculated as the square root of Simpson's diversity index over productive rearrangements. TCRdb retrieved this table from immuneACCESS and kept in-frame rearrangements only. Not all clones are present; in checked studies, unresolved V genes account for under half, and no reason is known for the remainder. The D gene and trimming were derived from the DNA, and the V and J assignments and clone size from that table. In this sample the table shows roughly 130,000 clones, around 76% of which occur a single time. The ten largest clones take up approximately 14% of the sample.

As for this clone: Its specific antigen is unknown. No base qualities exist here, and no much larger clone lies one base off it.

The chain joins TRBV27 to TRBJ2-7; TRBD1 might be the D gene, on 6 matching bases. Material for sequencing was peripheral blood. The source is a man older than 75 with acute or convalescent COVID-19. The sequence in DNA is TGTGCCAGCAGTCCCAACCGGGACAACTACGAGCAGTACTTC. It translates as CASSPNRDNYEQYF.